This T cell receptor (beta chain) was recorded in a study of blood T cell repertoires in COVID-19. Study in general: COVID-19 samples, acute and convalescent, were from the United States, Italy and Spain. Sources were T cells, B-cell-depleted T cells, or PBMCs; the material itself was cDNA or gDNA.

Authors' analysis steps: Scientists estimated how many nucleated cells there were by amplifying reference gene primers. Some clones are missing from TCRdb's copy, which holds only in-frame ones; the method was immunoSEQ multiplex PCR. The D gene and trimming were derived from the DNA, and the V and J assignments and clone size from that table. The sample holds more than 150,000 clones, 79% seen once. Germline lookup yields CDR1 PRHDT and CDR2 FYEKMQ (reference sequence). The V and J ends lost 1 base and 4 bases, in that order; junction bases with no gene match: 4. This CDR3 is 15 amino acids long. The chain uses TRBV13 and TRBJ2-5, with 9 bases aligning to TRBD2. Material: peripheral blood. The clonotype originates from a man aged 60-69 years with active or convalescent COVID-19. CDR3 sequence reads: CASSLVAGAAETQYF. Here the CDR3 DNA reads TGTGCCAGCAGCTTAGTAGCGGGAGCAGCAGAGACCCAGTACTTC.